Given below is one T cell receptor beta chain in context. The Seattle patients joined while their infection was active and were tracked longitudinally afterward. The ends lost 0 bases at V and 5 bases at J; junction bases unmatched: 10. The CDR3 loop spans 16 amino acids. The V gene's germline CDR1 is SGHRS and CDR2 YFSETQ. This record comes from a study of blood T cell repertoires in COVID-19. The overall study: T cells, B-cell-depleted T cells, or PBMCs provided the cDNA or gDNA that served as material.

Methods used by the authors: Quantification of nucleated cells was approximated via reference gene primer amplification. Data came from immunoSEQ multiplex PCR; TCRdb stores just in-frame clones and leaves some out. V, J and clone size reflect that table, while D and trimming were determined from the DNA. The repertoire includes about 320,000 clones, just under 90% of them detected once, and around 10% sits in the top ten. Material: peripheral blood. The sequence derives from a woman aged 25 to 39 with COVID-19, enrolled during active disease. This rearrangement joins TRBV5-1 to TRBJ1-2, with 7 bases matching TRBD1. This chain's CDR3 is CASSLGLGQGGYGYTF. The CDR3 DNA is TGCGCCAGCAGCTTGGGCCTGGGGCAGGGGGGATATGGCTACACCTTC.